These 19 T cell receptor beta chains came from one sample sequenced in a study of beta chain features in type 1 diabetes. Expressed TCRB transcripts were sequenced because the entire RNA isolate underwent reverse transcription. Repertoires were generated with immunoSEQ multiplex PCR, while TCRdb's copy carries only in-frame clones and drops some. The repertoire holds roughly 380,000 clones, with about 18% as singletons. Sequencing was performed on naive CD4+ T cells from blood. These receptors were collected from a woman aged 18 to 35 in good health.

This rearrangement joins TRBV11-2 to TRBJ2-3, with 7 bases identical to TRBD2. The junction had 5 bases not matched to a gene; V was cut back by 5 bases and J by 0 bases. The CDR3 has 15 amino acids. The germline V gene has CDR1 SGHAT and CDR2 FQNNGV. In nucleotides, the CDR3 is TGTGCCAGCAGCCTAGCGGTTTATAGCACAGATACGCAGTATTTT. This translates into CASSLAVYSTDTQYF. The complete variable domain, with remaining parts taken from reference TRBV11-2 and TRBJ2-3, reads EAGVAQSPRYKIIEKRQSVAFWCNPISGHATLYWYQQILGQGPKLLIQFQNNGVVDDSQLPKDRFSAERLKGVDSTLKIQPAKLEDSAVYLCASSLAVYSTDTQYFGPGTRLTVL.

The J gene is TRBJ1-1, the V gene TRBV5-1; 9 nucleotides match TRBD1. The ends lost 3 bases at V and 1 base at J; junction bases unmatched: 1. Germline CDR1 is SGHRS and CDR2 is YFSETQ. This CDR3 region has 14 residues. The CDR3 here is CASSWDRANTEAFF. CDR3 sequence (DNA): TGCGCCAGCAGCTGGGACAGGGCGAACACTGAAGCTTTCTTT.

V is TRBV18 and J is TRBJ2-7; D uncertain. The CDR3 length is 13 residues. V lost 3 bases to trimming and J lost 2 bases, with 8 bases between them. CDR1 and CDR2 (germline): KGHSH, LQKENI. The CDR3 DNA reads TGTGCCAGCTCACCGGCTCAGACCTACGAGCAGTACTTC. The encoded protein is CASSPAQTYEQYF.

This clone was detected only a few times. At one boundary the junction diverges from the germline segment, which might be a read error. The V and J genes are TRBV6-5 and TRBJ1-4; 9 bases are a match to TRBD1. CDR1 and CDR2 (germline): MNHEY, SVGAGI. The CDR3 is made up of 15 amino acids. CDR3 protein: CASSYSGQGAWFLIF. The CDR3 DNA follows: TGTGCCAGCAGTTACTCGGGACAGGGTGCATGGTTTTTGATTTTT.

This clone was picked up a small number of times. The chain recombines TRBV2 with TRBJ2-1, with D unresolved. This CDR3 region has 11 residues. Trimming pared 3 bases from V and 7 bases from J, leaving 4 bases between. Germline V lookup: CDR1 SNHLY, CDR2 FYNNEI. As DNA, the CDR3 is TGTGCCAGCAGTGACAGGAATGAGCAGTTCTTC. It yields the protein CASSDRNEQFF. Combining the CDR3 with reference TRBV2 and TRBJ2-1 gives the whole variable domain EPEVTQTPSHQVTQMGQEVILRCVPISNHLYFYWYRQILGQKVEFLVSFYNNEISEKSEIFDDQFSVERPDGSNFTLKIRSTKLEDSAMYFCASSDRNEQFFGPGTRLTVL.

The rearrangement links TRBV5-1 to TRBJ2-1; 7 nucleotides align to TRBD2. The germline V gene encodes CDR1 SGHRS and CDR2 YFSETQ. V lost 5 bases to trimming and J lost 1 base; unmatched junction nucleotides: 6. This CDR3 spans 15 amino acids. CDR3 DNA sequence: TGCGCCAGCAGTTCTGGACTAGAGTCCTACAATGAGCAGTTCTTC. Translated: CASSSGLESYNEQFF.

The chain's CDR3 is CASSLVGDNSYEQYF. The CDR3 DNA sequence: TGTGCCAGCAGCTTAGTCGGGGACAACTCCTACGAGCAGTACTTC. This chain uses TRBV7-9 with TRBJ2-7; weak D call: TRBD1 (6 bases). The CDR3 spans 15 residues. V was cut by 1 base and J by 0 bases, with 10 bases left in between. CDR1 is SEHNR and CDR2 is FQNEAQ in the germline V gene (reference sequence).

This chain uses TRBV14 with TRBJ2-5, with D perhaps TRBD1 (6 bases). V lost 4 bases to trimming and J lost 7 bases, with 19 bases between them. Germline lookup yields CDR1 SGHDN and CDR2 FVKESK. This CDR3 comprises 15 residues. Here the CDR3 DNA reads TGTGCCAGCAGCCCCCGTATTACAGGGCTCGGGACCCAGTACTTC. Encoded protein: CASSPRITGLGTQYF.

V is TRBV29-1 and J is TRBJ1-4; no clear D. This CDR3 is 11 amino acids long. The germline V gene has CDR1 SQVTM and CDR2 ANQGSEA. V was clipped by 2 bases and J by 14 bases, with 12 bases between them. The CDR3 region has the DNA TGCAGCGTTGAAATAGGGAGTGGGCTGTTTTTT. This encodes CSVEIGSGLFF.

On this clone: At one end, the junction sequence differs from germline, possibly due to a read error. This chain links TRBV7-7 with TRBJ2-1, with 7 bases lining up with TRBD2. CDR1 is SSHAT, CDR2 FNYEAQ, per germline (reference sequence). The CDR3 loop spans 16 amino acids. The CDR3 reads CASSPRAGASLSEQFF. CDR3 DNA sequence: TGTGCTAGCAGCCCTAGGGCGGGAGCTTCCCTCAGTGAGCAGTTCTTC.

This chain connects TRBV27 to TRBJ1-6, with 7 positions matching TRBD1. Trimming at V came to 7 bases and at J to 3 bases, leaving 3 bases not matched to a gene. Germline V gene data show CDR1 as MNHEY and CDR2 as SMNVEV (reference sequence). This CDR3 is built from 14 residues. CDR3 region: CASMAGGYNSPLHF. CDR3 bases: TGTGCCAGCATGGCAGGGGGCTATAATTCACCCCTCCACTTT.

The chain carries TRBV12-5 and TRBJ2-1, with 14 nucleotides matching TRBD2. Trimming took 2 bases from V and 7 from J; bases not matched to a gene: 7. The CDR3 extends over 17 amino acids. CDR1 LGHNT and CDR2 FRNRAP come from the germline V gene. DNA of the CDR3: TGTGCTAGTGGTTTGTTCCGAGGGACTAGCGGGAGAAATGAGCAGTTCTTC. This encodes CASGLFRGTSGRNEQFF.

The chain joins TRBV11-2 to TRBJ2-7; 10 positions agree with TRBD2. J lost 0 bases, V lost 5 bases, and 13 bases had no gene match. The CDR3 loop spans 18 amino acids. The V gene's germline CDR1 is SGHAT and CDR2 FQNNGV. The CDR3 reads CASSMGPRASGSSYEQYF. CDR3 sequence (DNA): TGTGCCAGCAGCATGGGCCCCCGCGCTAGCGGGAGCTCCTACGAGCAGTACTTC.

The CDR3 sequence: CASSVRLAGGPYEQYF. CDR3 in DNA: TGTGCCAGCAGTGTTCGACTAGCGGGAGGACCCTACGAGCAGTACTTC. The rearrangement links TRBV6-1 to TRBJ2-7; TRBD2 matches at 13 bases. The CDR3 has 16 residues. From germline, CDR1 is MNHNS and CDR2 SASEGT. V trimming: 4 bases; J trimming: 2 bases; junction bases outside the gene matches: 5.

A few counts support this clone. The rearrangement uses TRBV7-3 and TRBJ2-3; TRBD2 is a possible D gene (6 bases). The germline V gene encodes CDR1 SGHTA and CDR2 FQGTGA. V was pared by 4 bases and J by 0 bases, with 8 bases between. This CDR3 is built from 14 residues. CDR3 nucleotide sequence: TGTGCCAGCAGCTCTGGGACTAGCACAGATACGCAGTATTTT. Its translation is CASSSGTSTDTQYF.

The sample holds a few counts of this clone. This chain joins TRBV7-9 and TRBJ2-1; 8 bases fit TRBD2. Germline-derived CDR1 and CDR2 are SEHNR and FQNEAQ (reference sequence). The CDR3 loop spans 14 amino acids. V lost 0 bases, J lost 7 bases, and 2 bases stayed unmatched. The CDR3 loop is CASSLAGTRNEQFF. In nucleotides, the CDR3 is TGTGCCAGCAGCTTAGCGGGGACTAGGAATGAGCAGTTCTTC.

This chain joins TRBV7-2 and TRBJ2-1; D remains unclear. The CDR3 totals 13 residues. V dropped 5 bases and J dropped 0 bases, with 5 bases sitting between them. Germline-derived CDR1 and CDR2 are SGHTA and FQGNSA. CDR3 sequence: CASSPSSYNEQFF. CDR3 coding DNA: TGTGCCAGCAGCCCGAGCTCCTACAATGAGCAGTTCTTC.

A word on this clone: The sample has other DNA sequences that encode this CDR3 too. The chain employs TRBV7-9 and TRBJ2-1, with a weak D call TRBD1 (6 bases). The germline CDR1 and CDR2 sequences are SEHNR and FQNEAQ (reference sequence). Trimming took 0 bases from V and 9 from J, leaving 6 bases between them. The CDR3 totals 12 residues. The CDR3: CASSLAGGEQFF. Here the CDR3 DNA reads TGTGCCAGCAGCTTAGCAGGGGGTGAGCAGTTCTTC.

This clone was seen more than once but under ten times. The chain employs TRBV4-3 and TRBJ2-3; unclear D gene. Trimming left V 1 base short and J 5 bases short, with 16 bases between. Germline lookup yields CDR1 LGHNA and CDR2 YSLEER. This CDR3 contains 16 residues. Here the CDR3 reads CASSQAISSLGDTQYF. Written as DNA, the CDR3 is TGCGCCAGCAGCCAAGCGATATCGAGCCTAGGAGATACGCAGTATTTT.